This TCR beta chain was sequenced during a study of T cell changes during pregnancy in multiple sclerosis. The table came from immunoSEQ multiplex PCR; TCRdb's copy has only in-frame clones and leaves some out. This table holds 40,000 to 55,000 clones, about nine tenths found once. The germline gives CDR1 SGHDN, CDR2 FVKESK. The CDR3 consists of 13 residues. V lost 2 bases and J 2 bases, leaving 6 bases between the germline ends. The sequence was obtained from a female donor in good health, enrolled as a control in a pregnancy study. The sequenced sample was CD4+ T cells from peripheral blood mononuclear cells, obtained after pregnancy. The J gene is TRBJ1-2, the V gene TRBV14, with D unresolved. CDR3: CASSQILNYGYTF. The DNA of the CDR3 is TGTGCCAGCAGCCAAATCTTGAACTATGGCTACACCTTC.